This entry features one T cell receptor (beta chain) sequence. Its target antigen remains unknown. One base away there is no much larger clone; base qualities are not given. These data belong to a study of coeliac disease (dated 2022 in TCRdb). With regard to the full study: Next-generation sequencing of rearranged TRB and TRG CDR3 regions was applied to small intestinal lymphocyte fractions from coeliac and non-coeliac patients. A total of 30 or so patients took part in the full study: 22 had serologically confirmed coeliac disease and 8 were controls with non-small intestinal disorders. The study was aimed at characterising TR repertoires of small intestinal T cells in active, refractory type I and gluten-free-diet-treated coeliac disease. TRB sequencing worked for samples from fewer than 35 subjects, and these included over 20 paired bulk unsorted intraepithelial and lamina propria cell samples. Results the study describes overall, beyond this receptor: TRB and TRG repertoires of active coeliac intraepithelial and lamina propria samples showed lower clonality than controls, suggesting recruitment of diverse T cells. TRB repertoires were largely private; most amino acid sequences were unique to one sample, and V-gene usage did not differ significantly by disease group. Published gliadin-specific TRB sequences were detected in about 45% of the 18 coeliac lamina propria samples but in only 1 of 6 controls. Separating intraepithelial cells from lamina propria cells did not give high-purity fractions, so cross-contamination between the two compartments may have occurred. The approach was considered by the authors to be unsuitable for unbiased detection of gliadin-specific T cells, as gliadin-specific T cells are scarce and rarely shared between patients.

Cells were frozen in aliquots of 400,000 to 500,000 in DMSO/FBS in liquid nitrogen, and a single aliquot from each fraction was used for sequencing. Every one of the 30 patients in the study had endoscopy and a small intestinal biopsy. Lamina propria cells were released by collagenase digestion of the biopsy tissue remaining after intraepithelial cell isolation. The Qiagen DNeasy blood extraction kit was used to extract genomic DNA from the frozen unsorted cell fractions. The library was built by means of the immunoSEQ multiplex PCR assay. In a multiplexed PCR, the TR loci were amplified; reverse primers were designed against J gene segments, whereas forward primers were designed against V gene segments. The amplified CDR3 regions were sequenced using the Illumina HiSeq System. In the original analysis: Closely related reads were merged with a nearest-neighbour algorithm so that PCR and sequencing errors were removed and data were collapsed into unique sequences. Two measures summarised the repertoires: clonality, and T cell density, defined as TR molecules per amount of genomic DNA input. CDR3 amino acid sequences present in at least 80% of unsorted samples were defined as public TRs and were then tested for differential abundance between coeliac and control samples. Every lamina propria sample was checked against a list of 200 to 250 published gliadin-specific TRB sequences. Disease-group differences in clonality and density were tested with Kruskal-Wallis tests followed by Dunn post-tests. Held by TCRdb, this immuneACCESS table contains in-frame sequences only and omits some clones. Under half of the omission traces to an unresolved V gene where checked; the cause of the rest is unknown. V and J calls and clone size are those listed in that table; D and trimming were worked out from the DNA. This sample gives over 3,000 clones in total; more than 60% of them show up just once. Roughly 17% of the sample is held by the ten biggest clonotypes.

This receptor was taken from a woman in her fifties or sixties without celiac disease. What was sequenced was lymphocytes from the gut lamina propria. What this sample's cell subset or site label stands for: lamina propria cell (LPC) fraction of small intestinal biopsy.

This receptor has the CDR3 CASSLDLSTDEKLFF. The DNA reads as follows: TGCGCCAGCAGCTTGGATTTGTCCACAGATGAAAAACTGTTTTTT. The rearrangement joined TRBV5-1 to TRBJ1-4; too little of a D gene remains to name it. CDR1 and CDR2 are read off the germline V gene as SGHRS and YFSETQ. Trimming at the junction amounts to 0 bases on V and 6 bases on J, and the germline ends lie 12 bases apart. The CDR3 covers 15 residues, taking in both the cysteine and the phenylalanine. Of the read, only the CDR3 DNA is kept; its 45 bases are in frame from base 1.